Below are 8 T cell receptor beta chains sequenced from a single sample in a study of T-cell memory formation after mild COVID-19. TCRdb called the 5' RACE reads again in MiXCR, with one record for every CDR3 protein. The sample yields roughly 200,000 distinct CDR3 sequences, around 9.1% seen once. The specimen sequenced was PBMCs or a T cell subset sorted from them (not recorded which). The receptor set was obtained from a man younger than 35 who had mild COVID-19 (a few samples of this study predate the infection). Cell type and time point are not known.

The chain joins TRBV5-5 to TRBJ2-7; D could derive from TRBD1 or TRBD2 (5 bases each). The V gene lost 1 base and the J gene lost 7 bases, with 12 bases spanning the gap. CDR3 size: 13 residues. CDR1 SGHKS and CDR2 YYEKEE come from the germline V gene (reference sequence). Here the CDR3 DNA reads TGTGCCAGCAGCTTGACGGGGCAAAGTGAGCAGTACGTC. It is translated as CASSLTGQSEQYV.

As for this clonotype: This may be a read error: a much more frequent sequence differs by one nucleotide. The rearrangement uses TRBV2 and TRBJ2-7; D uncertain. The CDR3 runs to 13 residues. Trimming shortened V by 4 bases and J by 3 bases, and 10 bases separated the two germline ends. Germline V CDR1 and CDR2: SNHLY, FYNNEI. CDR3 in DNA: TGTGCCAGCAGTGCGTGGGTTAGCTACGAGCAGTACTTC. It specifies CASSAWVSYEQYF.

This clonotype was observed many times. The rearrangement joins TRBV20-1 to TRBJ2-7; 8 bases match TRBD2. The germline CDR1 and CDR2 sequences are DFQATT and SNEGSKA (reference sequence). The length of the CDR3 is 19 residues. Losses at the gene ends were 6 bases for V and 4 bases for J; bases not matched to a gene: 26. CDR3 coding DNA: TGCAGTGCGAGGCCCTCTGCGGGGGGCTCGACTATACTTTTTTACGAGCAGTACTTC. Translated, it gives CSARPSAGGSTILFYEQYF.

V gene TRBV7-2 combines with J gene TRBJ2-7; 11 nucleotides align to TRBD2. Trimming took 1 base from V and 6 from J; bases not matched to a gene: 5. Germline V lookup: CDR1 SGHTA, CDR2 FQGNSA. The length of the CDR3 is 15 residues. The CDR3 here is CASSLVAGGPSEQYV. CDR3 DNA: TGTGCCAGCAGCTTAGTAGCGGGGGGGCCTTCCGAGCAGTACGTC.

The chain couples TRBV9 to TRBJ2-5; 10 bases map to TRBD1. This CDR3 has 16 amino acids. CDR1 and CDR2 (germline): SGDLS, YYNGEE. V was pared by 0 bases and J by 5 bases, with 7 bases of the junction left unmatched. CDR3 residues: CASSVAVTGGGETQYF. Here the CDR3 DNA reads TGTGCCAGCAGCGTAGCGGTGACAGGGGGCGGTGAGACCCAGTACTTC.

There are many counts of this clonotype. The genes are TRBV12-3 or TRBV12-4 and TRBJ2-1; 11 nucleotides line up with TRBD1. This CDR3 comprises 14 residues. J gave up 10 bases and V 6 bases, and 8 bases lay outside the gene matches. This chain's CDR3 is CASSAGTGGREQFF. DNA of the CDR3: TGTGCCAGCAGCGCCGGGACAGGGGGGCGAGAGCAGTTCTTC.

The sample holds a few counts of this clonotype. This chain joins TRBV7-2 and TRBJ1-5, with 9 bases fitting TRBD1. CDR1 and CDR2 from the germline V gene are SGHTA and FQGNSA. This CDR3 spans 16 amino acids. V lost 11 bases and J lost 10; bases outside the gene matches: 21. The CDR3 DNA reads as TGTGCCGGCTACGGGACCCGGGACAGGGTGGATACACCCCAGCATTTT. Amino acid sequence: CAGYGTRDRVDTPQHF.

This clonotype appeared a few times. The V and J genes are TRBV7-2 and TRBJ1-4; no clear D. The V end was cut by 5 bases, the J end by 8 bases, with 18 bases between. The V gene's germline CDR1 is SGHTA and CDR2 FQGNSA. The CDR3 is 15 residues long. The CDR3 protein is CASSPRPDEAEKLFF. The CDR3 bases are TGTGCCAGCAGCCCAAGACCGGACGAAGCGGAAAAACTGTTTTTT.